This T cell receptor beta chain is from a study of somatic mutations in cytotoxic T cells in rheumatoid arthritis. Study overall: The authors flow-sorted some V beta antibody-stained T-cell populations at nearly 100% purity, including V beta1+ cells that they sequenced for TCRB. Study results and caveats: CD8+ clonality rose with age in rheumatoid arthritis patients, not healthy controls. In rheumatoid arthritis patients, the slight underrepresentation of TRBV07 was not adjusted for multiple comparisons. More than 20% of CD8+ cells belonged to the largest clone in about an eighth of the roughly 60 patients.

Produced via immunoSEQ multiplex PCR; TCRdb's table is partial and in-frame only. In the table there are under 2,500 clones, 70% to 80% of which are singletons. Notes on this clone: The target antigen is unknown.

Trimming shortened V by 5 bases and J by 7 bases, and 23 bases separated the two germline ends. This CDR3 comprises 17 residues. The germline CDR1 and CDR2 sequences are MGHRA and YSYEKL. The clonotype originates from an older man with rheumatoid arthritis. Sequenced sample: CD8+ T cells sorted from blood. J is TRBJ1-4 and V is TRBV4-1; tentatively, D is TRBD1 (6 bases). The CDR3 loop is CASSVLGETGFGEKLFF. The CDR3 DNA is TGCGCCAGCAGCGTATTGGGGGAAACAGGGTTCGGTGAAAAACTGTTTTTT.